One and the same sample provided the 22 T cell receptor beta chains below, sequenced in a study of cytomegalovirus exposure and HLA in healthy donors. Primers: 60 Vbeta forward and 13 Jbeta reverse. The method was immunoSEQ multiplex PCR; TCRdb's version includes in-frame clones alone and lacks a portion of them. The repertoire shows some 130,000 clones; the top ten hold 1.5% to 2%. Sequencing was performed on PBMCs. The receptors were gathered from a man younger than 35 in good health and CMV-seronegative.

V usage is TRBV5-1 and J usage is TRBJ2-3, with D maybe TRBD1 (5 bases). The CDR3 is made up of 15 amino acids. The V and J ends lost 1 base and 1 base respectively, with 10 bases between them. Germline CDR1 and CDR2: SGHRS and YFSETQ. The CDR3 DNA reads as TGCGCCAGCAGCTTGAGACAGCTCGGCACAGATACGCAGTATTTT. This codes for CASSLRQLGTDTQYF.

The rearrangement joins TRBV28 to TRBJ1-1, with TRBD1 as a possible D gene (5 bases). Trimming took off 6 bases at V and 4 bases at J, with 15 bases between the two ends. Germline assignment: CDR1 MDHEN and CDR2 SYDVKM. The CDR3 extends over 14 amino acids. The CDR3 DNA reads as TGTGCCAGCAGGACTTGGGGCAATGTCACTGAAGCTTTCTTT. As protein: CASRTWGNVTEAFF.

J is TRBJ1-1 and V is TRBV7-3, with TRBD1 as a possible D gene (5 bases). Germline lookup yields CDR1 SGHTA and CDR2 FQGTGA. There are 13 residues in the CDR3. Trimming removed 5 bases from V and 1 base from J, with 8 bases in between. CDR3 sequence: CASSTQENTEAFF. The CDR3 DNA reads TGTGCCAGCAGCACACAGGAGAACACTGAAGCTTTCTTT.

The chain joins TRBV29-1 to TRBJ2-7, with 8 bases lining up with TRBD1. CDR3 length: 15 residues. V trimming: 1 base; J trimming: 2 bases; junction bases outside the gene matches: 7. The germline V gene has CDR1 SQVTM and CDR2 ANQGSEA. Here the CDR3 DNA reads TGCAGCGTTGAAGTGTCGGGGACAGGACCCTACGAGCAGTACTTC. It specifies CSVEVSGTGPYEQYF.

The CDR3 here is CASSSGAQEQYF. The DNA for the CDR3 is TGTGCCAGCAGCTCAGGGGCGCAGGAGCAGTACTTC. The chain links TRBV11-2 to TRBJ2-7; D perhaps matches TRBD1 (6 bases). The germline V gene has CDR1 SGHAT and CDR2 FQNNGV. This CDR3 region has 12 residues. The germline V and J ends were trimmed by 4 bases and 7 bases, with 11 bases remaining between them. The full variable domain, with the rest looked up from reference TRBV11-2 and TRBJ2-7, is EAGVAQSPRYKIIEKRQSVAFWCNPISGHATLYWYQQILGQGPKLLIQFQNNGVVDDSQLPKDRFSAERLKGVDSTLKIQPAKLEDSAVYLCASSSGAQEQYFGPGTRLTVT.

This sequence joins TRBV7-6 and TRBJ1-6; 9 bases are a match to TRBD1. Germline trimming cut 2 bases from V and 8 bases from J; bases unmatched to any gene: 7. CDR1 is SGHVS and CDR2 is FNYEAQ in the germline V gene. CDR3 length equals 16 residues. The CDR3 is CASSLMATGGDSPLHF. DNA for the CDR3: TGTGCCAGCAGCTTAATGGCGACAGGGGGTGATTCACCCCTCCACTTT.

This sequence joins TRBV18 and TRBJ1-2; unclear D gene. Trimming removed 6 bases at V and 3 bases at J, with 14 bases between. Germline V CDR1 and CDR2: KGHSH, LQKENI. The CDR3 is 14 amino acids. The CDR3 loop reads CASSGGRRDYGYTF. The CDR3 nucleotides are TGTGCCAGCTCGGGAGGACGGAGGGACTATGGCTACACCTTC.

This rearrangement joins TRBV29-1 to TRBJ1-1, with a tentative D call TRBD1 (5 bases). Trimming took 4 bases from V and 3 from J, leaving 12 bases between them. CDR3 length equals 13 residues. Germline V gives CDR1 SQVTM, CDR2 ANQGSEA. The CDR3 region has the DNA TGCAGCGTTGGGGAGGGGAGATACACTGAAGCTTTCTTT. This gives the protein CSVGEGRYTEAFF.

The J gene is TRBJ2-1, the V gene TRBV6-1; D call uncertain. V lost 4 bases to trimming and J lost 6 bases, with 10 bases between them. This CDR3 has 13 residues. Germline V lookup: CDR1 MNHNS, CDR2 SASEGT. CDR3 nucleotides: TGTGCCAGCAGTGTTTGGCCGTTCAATGAGCAGTTCTTC. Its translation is CASSVWPFNEQFF.

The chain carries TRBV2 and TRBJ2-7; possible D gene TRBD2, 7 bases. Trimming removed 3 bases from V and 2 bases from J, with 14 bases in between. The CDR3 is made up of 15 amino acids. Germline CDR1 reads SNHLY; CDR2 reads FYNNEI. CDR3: CASSEWSGDTYEQYF. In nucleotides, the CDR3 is TGTGCCAGCAGTGAGTGGAGCGGGGACACCTACGAGCAGTACTTC.

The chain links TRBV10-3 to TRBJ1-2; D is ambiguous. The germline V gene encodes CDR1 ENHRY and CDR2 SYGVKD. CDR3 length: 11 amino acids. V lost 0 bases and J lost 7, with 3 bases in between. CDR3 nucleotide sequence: TGTGCCATCAGTGAGTCGAGTGGCTACACCTTC. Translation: CAISESSGYTF.

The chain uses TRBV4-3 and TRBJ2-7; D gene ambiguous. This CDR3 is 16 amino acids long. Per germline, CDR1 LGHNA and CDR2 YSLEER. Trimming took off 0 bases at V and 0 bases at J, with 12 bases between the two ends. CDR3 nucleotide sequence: TGCGCCAGCAGCCAAGATTGGGCTACACACTCCTACGAGCAGTACTTC. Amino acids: CASSQDWATHSYEQYF.

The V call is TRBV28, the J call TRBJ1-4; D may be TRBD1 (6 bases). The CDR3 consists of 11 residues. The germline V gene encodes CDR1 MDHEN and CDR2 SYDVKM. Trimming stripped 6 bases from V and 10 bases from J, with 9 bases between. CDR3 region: CASSRGGKLFF. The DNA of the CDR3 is TGTGCCAGCAGCCGAGGGGGAAAACTGTTTTTT. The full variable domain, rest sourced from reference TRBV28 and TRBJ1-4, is DVKVTQSSRYLVKRTGEKVFLECVQDMDHENMFWYRQDPGLGLRLIYFSYDVKMKEKGDIPEGYSVSREKKERFSLILESASTNQTSMYLCASSRGGKLFFGSGTQLSVL.

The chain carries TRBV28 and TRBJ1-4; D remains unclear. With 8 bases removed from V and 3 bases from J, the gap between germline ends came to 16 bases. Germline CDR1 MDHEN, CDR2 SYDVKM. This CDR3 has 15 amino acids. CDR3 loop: CASSPRVEANEKLFF. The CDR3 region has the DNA TGTGCCAGCTCCCCCCGGGTGGAGGCTAATGAAAAACTGTTTTTT. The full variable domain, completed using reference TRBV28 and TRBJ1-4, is DVKVTQSSRYLVKRTGEKVFLECVQDMDHENMFWYRQDPGLGLRLIYFSYDVKMKEKGDIPEGYSVSREKKERFSLILESASTNQTSMYLCASSPRVEANEKLFFGSGTQLSVL.

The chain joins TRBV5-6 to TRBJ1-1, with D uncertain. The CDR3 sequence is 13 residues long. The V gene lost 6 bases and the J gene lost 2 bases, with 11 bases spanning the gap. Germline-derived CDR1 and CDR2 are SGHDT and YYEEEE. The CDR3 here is CASKRERNTEAFF. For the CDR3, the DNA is TGTGCCAGCAAAAGGGAGAGAAACACTGAAGCTTTCTTT.

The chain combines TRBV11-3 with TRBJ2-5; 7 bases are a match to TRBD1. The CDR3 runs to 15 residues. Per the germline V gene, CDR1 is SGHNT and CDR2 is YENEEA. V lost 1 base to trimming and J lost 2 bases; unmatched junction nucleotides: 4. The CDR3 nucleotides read TGTGCCAGCAGCTTAGGGGGACAGTATCAAGAGACCCAGTACTTC. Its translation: CASSLGGQYQETQYF.

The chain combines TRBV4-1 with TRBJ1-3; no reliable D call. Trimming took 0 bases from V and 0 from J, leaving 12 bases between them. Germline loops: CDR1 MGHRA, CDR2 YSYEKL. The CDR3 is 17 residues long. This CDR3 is CASSQDFPGLSGNTIYF. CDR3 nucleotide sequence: TGCGCCAGCAGCCAAGATTTCCCAGGACTCTCTGGAAACACCATATATTTT.

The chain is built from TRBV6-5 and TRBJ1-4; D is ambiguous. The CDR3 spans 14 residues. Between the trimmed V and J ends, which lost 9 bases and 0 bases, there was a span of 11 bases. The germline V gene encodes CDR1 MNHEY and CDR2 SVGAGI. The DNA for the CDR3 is TGTGCCAGTGGAGATCCTTCAACTAATGAAAAACTGTTTTTT. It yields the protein CASGDPSTNEKLFF.

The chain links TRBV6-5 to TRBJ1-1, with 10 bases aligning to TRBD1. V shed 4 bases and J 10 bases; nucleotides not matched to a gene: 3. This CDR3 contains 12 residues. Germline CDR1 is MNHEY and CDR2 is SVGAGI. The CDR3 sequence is CASSSDRGIAFF. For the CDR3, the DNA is TGTGCCAGCAGTTCGGACAGGGGGATAGCTTTCTTT.

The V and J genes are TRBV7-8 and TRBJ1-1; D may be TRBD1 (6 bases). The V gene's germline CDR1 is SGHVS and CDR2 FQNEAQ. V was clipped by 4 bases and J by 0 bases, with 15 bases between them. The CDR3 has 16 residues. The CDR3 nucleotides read TGTGCCAGCAGCTCGTACCAACGGACAGTGAACACTGAAGCTTTCTTT. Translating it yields CASSSYQRTVNTEAFF.

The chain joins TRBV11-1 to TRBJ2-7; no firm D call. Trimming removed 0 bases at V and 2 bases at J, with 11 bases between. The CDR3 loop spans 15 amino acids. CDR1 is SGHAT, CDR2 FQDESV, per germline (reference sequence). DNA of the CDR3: TGTGCCAGCAGCTTAGCGCTCGGTAGAACCTACGAGCAGTACTTC. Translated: CASSLALGRTYEQYF.

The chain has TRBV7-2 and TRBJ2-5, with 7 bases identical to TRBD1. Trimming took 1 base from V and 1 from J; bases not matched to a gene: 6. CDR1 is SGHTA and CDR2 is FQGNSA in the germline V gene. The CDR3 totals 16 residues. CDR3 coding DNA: TGTGCCAGCAGCTTAGGCCTCGGGACAGCCCAAGAGACCCAGTACTTC. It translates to CASSLGLGTAQETQYF.